The 15 T cell receptor beta chains in this list originate from one sample, sequenced in a study of spatial heterogeneity in lung cancer. Time point denoted: sample taken at primary tumor resection. Without sorting, whole RNA was sequenced from tumor, nontumor lung or frozen PBMC. TCRdb fed the 5' RACE reads into MiXCR, producing one record per CDR3 protein. The sample records thousands of distinct CDR3 sequences, 20% to 30% being singletons. Sequenced material: PBMCs, taken at surgery. Every receptor here comes from a male donor with early-stage non-small cell lung cancer.

This clonotype is categorized as medium-sized. Sequence at one end of the junction differs from germline and may be a read error. The genes are TRBV7-6 and TRBJ2-7; 8 nucleotides match TRBD1. Germline V gives CDR1 SGHVS, CDR2 FNYEAQ. The CDR3 has 15 amino acids. DNA of the CDR3: TGTGCCAGCAGCTCCCAGGGGGCTCAATCCTCCGAGCAGTACTTC. It translates to CASSSQGAQSSEQYF.

By its share, this clonotype is medium-sized. The J gene is TRBJ1-6, the V gene TRBV20-1, with 7 bases identical to TRBD1. The CDR3 sequence is 14 residues long. With V trimmed by 3 bases and J by 4 bases, 3 bases remained unmatched. The germline gives CDR1 DFQATT, CDR2 SNEGSKA (reference sequence). CDR3 loop: CSASSGGYNSPLHF. The CDR3 DNA follows: TGCAGTGCTAGCTCAGGGGGTTATAATTCACCCCTCCACTTT.

This clonotype has a handful of counts. The genes are TRBV5-5 and TRBJ2-3; D is unresolved. This CDR3 region has 14 residues. The germline gives CDR1 SGHKS, CDR2 YYEKEE (reference sequence). Trimming left V 1 base short and J 6 bases short, with 12 bases between. The CDR3 DNA sequence: TGTGCCAGCAGCTTGCCTGACTCACTGGATACGCAGTATTTT. Its protein is CASSLPDSLDTQYF. Drawing the rest from reference TRBV5-5 and TRBJ2-3, the complete variable domain is DAGVTQSPTHLIKTRGQQVTLRCSPISGHKSVSWYQQVLGQGPQFIFQYYEKEERGRGNFPDRFSARQFPNYSSELNVNALLLGDSALYLCASSLPDSLDTQYFGPGTRLTVL.

This clonotype is medium-sized in the sample. The chain joins TRBV7-6 to TRBJ2-1, with D perhaps matching TRBD2 (6 bases). V was cut by 0 bases and J by 9 bases, with 15 bases left in between. The CDR3 extends over 15 amino acids. Germline V lookup: CDR1 SGHVS, CDR2 FNYEAQ. The CDR3 DNA reads as TGTGCCAGCAGCTTAGCCGGGGGTCCTTTTGGTGAGCAGTTCTTC. Translation gives CASSLAGGPFGEQFF.

This clonotype is medium-sized in the sample. The chain recombines TRBV7-2 with TRBJ2-7; the D is unclear. V was cut by 1 base and J by 4 bases, with 8 bases left in between. CDR1 SGHTA and CDR2 FQGNSA come from the germline V gene. The CDR3 contains 13 residues. CDR3 in DNA: TGTGCCAGCAGCTTAGGGACCGGGTACGAGCAGTACTTC. Its translation: CASSLGTGYEQYF.

By share, this clonotype ranks as large. The rearrangement links TRBV5-1 to TRBJ1-6; TRBD1 matches at 10 bases. CDR1 is SGHRS, CDR2 YFSETQ, per germline. CDR3 length: 15 residues. The junction had 2 bases not matched to a gene; V was cut back by 1 base and J by 7 bases. CDR3 loop: CASSLWDRGNSPLHF. The CDR3 DNA is TGCGCCAGCAGCTTGTGGGACAGGGGAAATTCACCCCTCCACTTT.

This clonotype was counted between two and nine times. This chain uses TRBV12-3 or TRBV12-4 with TRBJ2-1; the match to TRBD1 covers 7 bases. CDR3 length equals 14 residues. V was pared by 7 bases and J by 0 bases, with 3 bases of the junction left unmatched. The CDR3 region is CASTGGSSYNEQFF. CDR3 nucleotides: TGTGCCAGCACAGGGGGAAGCTCCTACAATGAGCAGTTCTTC.

In this sample, this clonotype turned up a few times. This chain connects TRBV11-2 to TRBJ2-1; D is perhaps TRBD2 (6 bases). The CDR3 is 15 residues long. Trimming shortened V by 1 base and J by 5 bases, and 12 bases separated the two germline ends. CDR1 SGHAT and CDR2 FQNNGV come from the germline V gene. CDR3 nucleotide sequence: TGTGCCAGCAGCTTAGTGGTGCGGGAAAACAATGAGCAGTTCTTC. Protein sequence: CASSLVVRENNEQFF. The full variable domain, completed using reference TRBV11-2 and TRBJ2-1, is EAGVAQSPRYKIIEKRQSVAFWCNPISGHATLYWYQQILGQGPKLLIQFQNNGVVDDSQLPKDRFSAERLKGVDSTLKIQPAKLEDSAVYLCASSLVVRENNEQFFGPGTRLTVL.

By sample fraction, this clonotype is medium-sized. This chain's CDR3 is CASSTGQGLSYGYTF. For the CDR3, the DNA is TGTGCCAGTAGTACCGGACAGGGTCTATCCTATGGCTACACCTTC. The V call is TRBV19, the J call TRBJ1-2; 8 bases are shared with TRBD1. Looked up from germline, CDR1 is LNHDA and CDR2 is SQIVND (reference sequence). CDR3 size: 15 residues. V trimming: 4 bases; J trimming: 4 bases; junction bases outside the gene matches: 8.

This rearrangement joins TRBV10-3 to TRBJ1-2, with TRBD1 matching 8 bases. Germline V CDR1 and CDR2: ENHRY, SYGVKD. The CDR3 is made up of 14 amino acids. After removal of 2 bases from V and 4 bases from J, the junction contained 3 bases not matched to a gene. The DNA of the CDR3 is TGTGCCATCAGTGAGCCTACAGGGGGCTATGGCTACACCTTC. Translating gives CAISEPTGGYGYTF.

By share, this clonotype ranks as medium-sized (0.01 to 0.1%). The CDR3 DNA follows: TGTGCCAGCAGACCCGGCACTAACACTGAAGCTTTCTTT. It encodes CASRPGTNTEAFF. The J gene is TRBJ1-1, the V gene TRBV6-6; D remains ambiguous. The CDR3 contains 13 residues. The germline CDR1 and CDR2 sequences are MNHNY and SVGAGI (reference sequence). Between the trimmed V and J ends, which lost 6 bases and 2 bases, there was a span of 10 bases.

Concerning this clonotype itself: Given a much more abundant clone one base away, this may be a read error. V is TRBV11-2 and J is TRBJ1-1; no reliable D call. Germline assignment: CDR1 SGHAT and CDR2 FQNNGV. The CDR3 contains 15 residues. CDR3 nucleotide sequence: TGTGCCTGCAGCTTTGCTGTTTCGGGGAACACTGAAGCTTTCTTT. This encodes CACSFAVSGNTEAFF.

V is TRBV15 and J is TRBJ2-2; 7 bases are a match to TRBD1. The germline CDR1 and CDR2 sequences are LNHNV and YYDKDF (reference sequence). Trimming took 2 bases from V and 1 from J; bases not matched to a gene: 1. The CDR3 totals 15 residues. CDR3 sequence: CATSRRTGNTGELFF. CDR3 sequence (DNA): TGTGCCACCAGCAGAAGGACAGGGAACACCGGGGAGCTGTTTTTT.

By sample fraction, this clonotype is medium-sized (0.01 to 0.1%). V is TRBV4-2 and J is TRBJ2-1; TRBD1 matches 7 bases. Germline V gene data show CDR1 as LGHNA and CDR2 as YNFKEQ. With V trimmed by 0 bases and J by 5 bases, 4 bases remained unmatched. The CDR3 is 15 amino acids. CDR3 nucleotide sequence: TGTGCCAGCAGCCAAGACGGGACAGAAAACAATGAGCAGTTCTTC. It yields the protein CASSQDGTENNEQFF.

This clonotype appeared a single time. This chain connects TRBV7-2 to TRBJ1-4, with TRBD1 matching 11 bases. Per germline, CDR1 SGHTA and CDR2 FQGNSA. V shed 1 base and J 0 bases; nucleotides not matched to a gene: 1. This CDR3 is built from 17 residues. CDR3 in amino acids: CASSLVGQGATNEKLFF. CDR3 bases: TGTGCCAGCAGCTTAGTGGGACAGGGGGCAACTAATGAAAAACTGTTTTTT. Complete variable domain (other parts from reference TRBV7-2 and TRBJ1-4): GAGVSQSPSNKVTEKGKDVELRCDPISGHTALYWYRQSLGQGLEFLIYFQGNSAPDKSGLPSDRFSAERTGGSVSTLTIQRTQQEDSAVYLCASSLVGQGATNEKLFFGSGTQLSVL.